The T cell receptor (beta chain) under discussion was sequenced for a study of cytomegalovirus exposure and HLA in healthy donors. Study-level points and caveats: Reports indicate that TCR beta sequences accurately predicted the HLA-A and HLA-B alleles of most subjects. According to an earlier analysis, most TCR beta V segments yielded productive rearrangements about 90% or about 30% of the time. HLA restriction was apparent for most CMV-associated TCR beta chains in a later analysis. In a later analysis, HLA-associated beta chains showed higher expansion and lower generation probabilities than comparable chains.

Losses at the gene ends were 3 bases for V and 1 base for J; bases not matched to a gene: 4. Germline assignment: CDR1 KGHSH and CDR2 LQKENI. The CDR3 length is 15 residues. This clone was seen only a few times. Its antigen is unknown. The PCR employed 60 Vbeta primers together with 13 Jbeta primers. Assay: immunoSEQ multiplex PCR; the TCRdb copy retains only in-frame clones and omits some. The sample includes about 210,000 clones, roughly four fifths of them seen just once. V is TRBV18 and J is TRBJ1-1; the match to TRBD1 covers 8 bases. Sequencing was performed on PBMCs. The TCR comes from a woman aged 50 to 60 in good health and CMV-seropositive. The CDR3 coding sequence is TGTGCCAGCTCACCGCAGGGACAGGAGAACACTGAAGCTTTCTTT. Encoded protein: CASSPQGQENTEAFF.